The 15 T cell receptor beta chains given below trace back to one sample, sequenced in a study of PD-L1 blockade in urothelial cancer. Time point here: pretreatment peripheral blood. Repertoires were generated with immunoSEQ multiplex PCR, while TCRdb's copy carries only in-frame clones and drops some. The repertoire consists of some 40,000 clones, with around four fifths occurring once and the leading ten covering over 12%. The sample here was PBMCs, taken around atezolizumab (anti-PD-L1) treatment. The source of these receptors is a man at least 80 years old with urothelial cancer.

J is TRBJ2-7 and V is TRBV5-1; TRBD2 matches at 11 bases. Germline assignment: CDR1 SGHRS and CDR2 YFSETQ. The CDR3 loop spans 15 amino acids. Trimming removed 1 base from V and 3 bases from J; junction bases left unmatched: 3. The CDR3 loop reads CASSLITSGSYEQYF. CDR3 bases: TGCGCCAGCAGCTTGATAACTAGCGGGAGCTACGAGCAGTACTTC. The whole variable domain, remainder taken from reference TRBV5-1 and TRBJ2-7, is KAGVTQTPRYLIKTRGQQVTLSCSPISGHRSVSWYQQTPGQGLQFLFEYFSETQRNKGNFPGRFSGRQFSNSRSEMNVSTLELGDSALYLCASSLITSGSYEQYFGPGTRLTVT.

V usage is TRBV7-2 and J usage is TRBJ1-3; D is unresolved. The CDR3 runs 14 residues. Per germline, CDR1 SGHTA and CDR2 FQGNSA. Deletions cut 3 bases from V and 8 bases from J, with 14 bases between. CDR3 residues: CASSFPPVQDTIYF. The CDR3 bases are TGTGCCAGCAGCTTCCCTCCAGTTCAAGACACCATATATTTT.

V is TRBV7-2 and J is TRBJ2-1, with 9 bases lining up with TRBD1. Germline CDR1 and CDR2: SGHTA and FQGNSA. Unmatched junction bases numbered 7, after V lost 2 bases and J lost 14 bases. CDR3 length equals 13 residues. This CDR3 reads CASSLNMGQGKFF. The CDR3 DNA follows: TGTGCCAGCAGCTTAAATATGGGACAGGGAAAGTTCTTC.

The chain has TRBV27 and TRBJ2-3; maybe TRBD2 (5 bases). V was clipped by 6 bases and J by 4 bases, with 14 bases between them. CDR3 length: 14 amino acids. Germline V CDR1 and CDR2: MNHEY, SMNVEV (reference sequence). The CDR3, as DNA: TGTGCCAGCAGCCCCAAGAGGGCAGCAGATACGCAGTATTTT. It translates to CASSPKRAADTQYF.

This clone appeared a few times. The chain links TRBV5-1 to TRBJ2-2, with D perhaps TRBD2 (5 bases). The CDR3 has 15 amino acids. Germline-derived CDR1 and CDR2 are SGHRS and YFSETQ. V was shortened by 2 bases and J by 4 bases, with 12 bases between the two germline ends. Here the CDR3 reads CASSFAGEGTGELFF. CDR3 DNA sequence: TGCGCCAGCAGCTTCGCGGGCGAGGGCACCGGGGAGCTGTTTTTT.

This chain uses TRBV18 with TRBJ1-1; D not certain. The CDR3 length is 16 residues. V dropped 5 bases and J dropped 4 bases, with 20 bases sitting between them. CDR1 and CDR2 from the germline V gene are KGHSH and LQKENI. CDR3 bases: TGTGCCAGCTCATCCTCTGGAACTCGTACGGGCACTGAAGCTTTCTTT. It specifies CASSSSGTRTGTEAFF.

This chain connects TRBV10-3 to TRBJ1-1, with TRBD1 matching over 7 bases. The V gene end was trimmed by 7 bases and the J gene end by 1 base; junction bases not matched to a gene: 6. This CDR3 is 14 amino acids long. Germline assignment: CDR1 ENHRY and CDR2 SYGVKD. CDR3 DNA: TGTGCCATCAATTCAGGGGGTAGGAACACTGAAGCTTTCTTT. It is translated as CAINSGGRNTEAFF.

The rearrangement links TRBV7-2 to TRBJ2-3, with D possibly being TRBD2 (5 bases). The CDR3 is 13 amino acids. The V end lost 5 bases, the J end lost 6 bases, and 12 bases lay between the germline ends. Germline V gives CDR1 SGHTA, CDR2 FQGNSA. CDR3 sequence: CASSRFIADTQYF. CDR3 DNA: TGTGCCAGCAGCCGCTTCATAGCGGATACGCAGTATTTT.

The V gene is TRBV15, the J gene TRBJ2-3, with TRBD1 matching 8 bases. The CDR3 has 12 residues. V shed 8 bases, J shed 4 bases, and the junction held 2 bases outside the gene matches. CDR1 is LNHNV and CDR2 is YYDKDF in the germline V gene (reference sequence). Here the CDR3 reads CATGQGPDTQYF. The DNA of the CDR3 is TGTGCCACCGGACAGGGCCCAGATACGCAGTATTTT.

The chain links TRBV18 to TRBJ1-1, with 7 bases fitting TRBD1. The CDR3 is 16 amino acids. V trimming: 2 bases; J trimming: 1 base; junction bases outside the gene matches: 7. The germline CDR1 and CDR2 sequences are KGHSH and LQKENI. The DNA for the CDR3 is TGTGCCAGCTCACCAAAGGAACAGGGGAAGAACACTGAAGCTTTCTTT. It codes for CASSPKEQGKNTEAFF.

This clone was seen a few times. J is TRBJ1-2 and V is TRBV6-6, with 8 positions matching TRBD1. Germline-derived CDR1 and CDR2 are MNHNY and SVGAGI (reference sequence). This CDR3 region has 13 residues. V trimming: 10 bases; J trimming: 3 bases; junction bases outside the gene matches: 7. The CDR3 spells CAISSTGDYGYTF. CDR3 in DNA: TGTGCCATCTCTTCGACAGGGGACTATGGCTACACCTTC.

This chain connects TRBV5-1 to TRBJ2-3, with TRBD2 matching 8 bases. The CDR3 runs 16 residues. The germline CDR1 and CDR2 sequences are SGHRS and YFSETQ. V lost 1 base and J lost 2; bases outside the gene matches: 6. The CDR3, as DNA: TGCGCCAGCAGCTTGTCGACTAGCGCAGTCACAGATACGCAGTATTTT. Residues: CASSLSTSAVTDTQYF.

The CDR3 here is CASRFGVEETQYF. The DNA for the CDR3 is TGCGCCAGCAGGTTCGGGGTGGAAGAGACCCAGTACTTC. This chain uses TRBV5-1 with TRBJ2-5, with a weak D call TRBD2 (5 bases). Germline CDR1 SGHRS, CDR2 YFSETQ. The CDR3 totals 13 residues. V was cut by 5 bases and J by 3 bases, with 11 bases left in between.

The CDR3 is CASSTRQGHNEQFF. Written as DNA, the CDR3 is TGTGCCAGCAGTACCCGACAGGGTCACAATGAGCAGTTCTTC. The V gene is TRBV27, the J gene TRBJ2-1, with 7 bases that match TRBD1. The CDR3 runs 14 residues. Germline-derived CDR1 and CDR2 are MNHEY and SMNVEV (reference sequence). The ends lost 5 bases at V and 5 bases at J; junction bases unmatched: 6.

V is TRBV5-1 and J is TRBJ2-3, with 11 bases lining up with TRBD2. V trimming: 9 bases; J trimming: 6 bases; junction bases outside the gene matches: 9. Germline CDR1 and CDR2: SGHRS and YFSETQ. This CDR3 comprises 14 residues. CDR3 in amino acids: CAILAGGGWDTQYF. The CDR3 DNA is TGCGCCATCCTAGCGGGAGGAGGGTGGGATACGCAGTATTTT.